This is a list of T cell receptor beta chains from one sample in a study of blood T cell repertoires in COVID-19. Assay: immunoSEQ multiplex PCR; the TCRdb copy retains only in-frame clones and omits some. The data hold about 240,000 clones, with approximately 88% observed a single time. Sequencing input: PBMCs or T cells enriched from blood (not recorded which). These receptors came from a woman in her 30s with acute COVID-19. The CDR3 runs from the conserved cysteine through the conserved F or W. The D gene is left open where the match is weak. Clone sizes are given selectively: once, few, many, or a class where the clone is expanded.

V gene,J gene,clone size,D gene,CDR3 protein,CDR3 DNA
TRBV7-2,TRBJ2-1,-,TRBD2,CASSLVGGGALDEQFF,TGTGCCAGCAGCTTAGTCGGCGGGGGGGCCTTGGATGAGCAGTTCTTC
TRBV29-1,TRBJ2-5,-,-,CSISSPPQETQYF,TGCAGCATATCTAGTCCCCCCCAAGAGACCCAGTACTTC
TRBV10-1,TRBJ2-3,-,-,CASSESNAAVTDTQYF,TGCGCCAGCAGTGAGTCGAACGCGGCAGTCACAGATACGCAGTATTTT
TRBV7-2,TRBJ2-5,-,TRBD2,CASSLESGGVQETQYF,TGTGCCAGCAGCTTAGAGAGCGGGGGAGTTCAAGAGACCCAGTACTTC
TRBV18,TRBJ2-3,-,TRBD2,CASSPGLAGTSTDTQYF,TGTGCCAGCTCACCAGGACTAGCGGGGACTAGCACAGATACGCAGTATTTT
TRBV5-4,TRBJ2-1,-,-,CASSLGGPGKGNEQFF,TGTGCCAGCAGCTTGGGAGGGCCGGGGAAAGGCAATGAGCAGTTCTTC
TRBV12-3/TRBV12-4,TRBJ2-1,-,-,CASSLGQNNEQFF,TGTGCCAGCAGTTTAGGCCAGAACAATGAGCAGTTCTTC
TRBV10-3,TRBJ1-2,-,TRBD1,CAIWGTANYGYTF,TGTGCCATCTGGGGGACAGCTAACTATGGCTACACCTTC
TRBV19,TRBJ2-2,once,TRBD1,CASSPHPGQGRGTGELFF,TGTGCCAGCTCGCCCCATCCGGGACAGGGGAGGGGCACCGGGGAGCTGTTTTTT
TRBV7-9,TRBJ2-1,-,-,CASSAVLVRNEQFF,TGTGCCAGCAGTGCGGTCCTTGTGAGGAATGAGCAGTTCTTC
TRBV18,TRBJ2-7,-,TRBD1,CASSLGTGTYEQYF,TGTGCCAGCTCACTTGGGACAGGAACCTACGAGCAGTACTTC
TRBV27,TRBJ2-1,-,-,CAIRQVGSYNEQFF,TGTGCCATCAGACAGGTGGGGTCCTACAATGAGCAGTTCTTC
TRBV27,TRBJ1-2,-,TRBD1,CASAPGQGLFGYTF,TGTGCCAGCGCCCCCGGACAGGGTCTTTTTGGCTACACCTTC
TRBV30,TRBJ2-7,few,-,CAWNGGDYEQYF,TGTGCCTGGAATGGAGGGGATTACGAGCAGTACTTC
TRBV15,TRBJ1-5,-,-,CATSRVGEMGGQPQHF,TGTGCCACCAGCAGAGTTGGGGAAATGGGGGGGCAGCCCCAGCATTTT
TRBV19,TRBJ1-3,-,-,CASSPGEGNTIYF,TGTGCCAGTAGTCCAGGGGAGGGAAACACCATATATTTT
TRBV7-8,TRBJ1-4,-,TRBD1,CASSFAMYPVTGELNEKLFF,TGTGCCAGCAGCTTCGCTATGTATCCTGTGACAGGGGAGTTAAATGAAAAACTGTTTTTT